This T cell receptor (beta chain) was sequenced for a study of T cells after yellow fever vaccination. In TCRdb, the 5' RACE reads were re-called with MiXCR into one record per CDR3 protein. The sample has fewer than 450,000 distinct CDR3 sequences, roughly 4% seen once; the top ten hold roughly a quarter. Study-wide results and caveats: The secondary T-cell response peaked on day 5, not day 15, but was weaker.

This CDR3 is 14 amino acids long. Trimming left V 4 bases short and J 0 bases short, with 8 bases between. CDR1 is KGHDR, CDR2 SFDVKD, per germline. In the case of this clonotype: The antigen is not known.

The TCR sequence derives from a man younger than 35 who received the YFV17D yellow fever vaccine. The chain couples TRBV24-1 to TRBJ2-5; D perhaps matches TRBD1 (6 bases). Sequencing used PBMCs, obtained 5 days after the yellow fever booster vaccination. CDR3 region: CATSEAGDQETQYF. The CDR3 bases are TGTGCCACCAGTGAAGCAGGGGACCAAGAGACCCAGTACTTC.